The T cell receptor beta chain described here comes from a study of blood T cell repertoires in COVID-19. Study details: The study counted Cohort 3 donors as recovered given two negative PCRs, clearance, or symptom resolution. Samples of COVID-19 (acute and convalescent) were obtained from the United States, Italy and Spain.

In the study's own analysis: Quantification of nucleated cells was approximated via reference gene primer amplification. Libraries were prepared by immunoSEQ multiplex PCR; TCRdb keeps only in-frame clonotypes and omits some of them. Clone size and V and J calls were adopted from that table, with D and trimming inferred from the DNA. The data show under 400,000 clones, more than 70% seen once. Germline-derived CDR1 and CDR2 are SGHKS and YYEKEE (reference sequence). This CDR3 is 16 amino acids long. Trimming removed 0 bases at V and 1 base at J, with 13 bases between. Self-reported history from a screening survey and questionnaire set each donor's cohort.

This receptor was taken from a man aged 40-50 years in a cohort exposed to, infected with or recovered from COVID-19 (not recorded which). Sequencing was done on a sample of PBMCs or T cells enriched from blood (not recorded which). The chain uses TRBV5-5 and TRBJ1-1; no definite D call. The CDR3 region is CASSLGPLRQNTEAFF. The DNA of the CDR3 is TGTGCCAGCAGCTTGGGGCCTCTGAGGCAGAACACTGAAGCTTTCTTT.